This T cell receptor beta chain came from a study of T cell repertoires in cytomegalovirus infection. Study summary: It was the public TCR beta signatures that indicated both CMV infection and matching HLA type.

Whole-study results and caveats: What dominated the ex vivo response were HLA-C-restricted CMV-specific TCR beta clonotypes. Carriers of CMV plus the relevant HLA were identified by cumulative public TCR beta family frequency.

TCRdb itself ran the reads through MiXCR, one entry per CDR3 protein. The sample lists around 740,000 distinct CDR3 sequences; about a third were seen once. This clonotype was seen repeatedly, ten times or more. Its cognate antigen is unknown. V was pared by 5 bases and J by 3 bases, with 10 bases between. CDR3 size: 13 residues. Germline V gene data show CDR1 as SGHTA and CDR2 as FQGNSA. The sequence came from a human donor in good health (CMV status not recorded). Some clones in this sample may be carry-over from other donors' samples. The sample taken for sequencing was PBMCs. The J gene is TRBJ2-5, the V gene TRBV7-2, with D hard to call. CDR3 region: CASSVRREETQYF. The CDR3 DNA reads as TGTGCCAGCAGCGTGCGACGCGAAGAGACCCAGTACTTC.